The clone carrying this T cell receptor beta chain was seen at least ten times. The record originates from a study of T-cell reconstitution after alpha-beta-depleted transplantation in children. The J segment lost 2 bases and the V segment lost 4 bases, leaving 2 bases of the junction unmatched. The germline V gene has CDR1 SGHRS and CDR2 YFSETQ. The CDR3 extends over 14 amino acids. Unique molecular identifiers were incorporated during preparation of the TCRbeta library. From the PCR reads, TCRdb called clonotypes with MiXCR, one entry per CDR3 protein. The sample includes 440,000 or so distinct CDR3 sequences, 11% of them seen just once.

The chain is built from TRBV5-1 and TRBJ2-2; 7 bases map to TRBD2. The clonotype comes from a human donor who donated a stem cell graft to a child with acute myeloid leukemia. The sample consisted of PBMCs from the stem cell graft donor, taken from the stem cell graft. CDR3 nucleotides: TGCGCCAGCAGCGGGACTATAAACACCGGGGAGCTGTTTTTT. It translates to CASSGTINTGELFF. Based on the CDR3 plus reference TRBV5-1 and TRBJ2-2, the full variable domain is KAGVTQTPRYLIKTRGQQVTLSCSPISGHRSVSWYQQTPGQGLQFLFEYFSETQRNKGNFPGRFSGRQFSNSRSEMNVSTLELGDSALYLCASSGTINTGELFFGEGSRLTVL.